This T cell receptor beta chain comes out of a study of OX40 agonist ivuxolimab in advanced cancers. Trimming cost V 4 bases and J 11 bases, with 11 bases left between them. CDR3 length equals 11 residues. The germline V gene encodes CDR1 SGHDN and CDR2 FVKESK. This clone has more than one count but fewer than ten. Assay: immunoSEQ multiplex PCR; the TCRdb copy retains only in-frame clones and omits some. The sample has 16,000 or so clones; 75% to 90% are singletons. This specimen consisted of CD4+ or CD8+ T cells sorted from blood, obtained in a trial of the OX40 agonist ivuxolimab. This receptor was taken from an adult with an advanced solid tumor such as melanoma, head and neck, liver or kidney cancer. J is TRBJ1-1 and V is TRBV14, with D unclear. This chain's CDR3 is CASSRGYSAFF. The CDR3 coding sequence is TGTGCCAGCAGCCGGGGATACTCTGCTTTCTTT.